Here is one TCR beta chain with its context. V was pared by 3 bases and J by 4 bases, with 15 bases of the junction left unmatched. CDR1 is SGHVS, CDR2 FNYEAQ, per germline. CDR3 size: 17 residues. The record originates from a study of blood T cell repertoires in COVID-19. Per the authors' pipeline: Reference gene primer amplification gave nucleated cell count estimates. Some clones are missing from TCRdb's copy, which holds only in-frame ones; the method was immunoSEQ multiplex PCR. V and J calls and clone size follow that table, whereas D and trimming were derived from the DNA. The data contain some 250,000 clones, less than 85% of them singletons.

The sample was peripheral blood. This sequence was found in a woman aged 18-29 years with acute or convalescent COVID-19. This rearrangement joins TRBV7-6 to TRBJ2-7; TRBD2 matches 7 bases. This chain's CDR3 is CASSLAGLGSLPYEQYF. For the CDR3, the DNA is TGTGCCAGCAGCTTGGCCGGACTAGGGAGTTTGCCTTACGAGCAGTACTTC.